The present entry profiles one T cell receptor (beta chain) with its context. The antigen is undetermined. The record originates from a study of CD8 T cells in Susac syndrome. Study outcomes and limitations: The TCR sequencing and HLA analysis in the study involved a relatively small number of individuals, as the study acknowledged.

This CDR3 is 12 amino acids long. V lost 10 bases to trimming and J lost 5 bases, with 12 bases between them. CDR1 is SGHNT, CDR2 YYREEE, per germline (reference sequence). The controls were healthy donors who were matched for age and sex. With random hexamers, about 0.45 to 1 ug RNA was reverse transcribed. TCRdb recomputed calls from the immunoSEQ multiplex PCR reads with MiXCR, one row per CDR3 protein. The data contain some 90,000 distinct CDR3 sequences, roughly 93% of them seen just once; the ten biggest clones take up less than 0.35%. The sample comprised CD8+ T cells from PBMCs. This TCR was sampled from a human donor in good health. The genes are TRBV5-4 and TRBJ2-2; possibly TRBD1 for D (6 bases). In DNA, the CDR3 is TGTGCCGGCCGTAGGGGGACCGGGGAGCTGTTTTTT. Its translation: CAGRRGTGELFF.